The clone carrying this T cell receptor beta chain appeared a few times. Antigen: not known. A second roughly 6 to 11 cycle PCR used barcoded and J-beta primers. TCRdb redid the calling of the 5' RACE reads with MiXCR, one entry per CDR3 protein. The sample lists approximately 2,000,000 distinct CDR3 sequences; around 42% were seen once. Russia was home to the donors, healthy Caucasian individuals aged 6 to 90. Every participating donor contributed roughly 11 milliliters of peripheral blood through a draw. They isolated at least 6 million PBMCs from each sample. CDR1 is SGHRS, CDR2 YFSETQ, per germline. This CDR3 contains 15 residues. V lost 3 bases to trimming and J lost 3 bases; unmatched junction nucleotides: 7. The entry originates in a study of blood T cells in healthy people across ages. Study results and limitations: Naive T cell percentage showed a strong correlation with the diversity of TCR beta.

The clonotype comes from a human donor in good health. The sequenced sample consisted of blood. This chain connects TRBV5-1 to TRBJ2-3; the match to TRBD1 covers 7 bases. CDR3 coding DNA: TGCGCCAGCAGCTATAGGGACAGACAAACAGATACGCAGTATTTT. This codes for CASSYRDRQTDTQYF.